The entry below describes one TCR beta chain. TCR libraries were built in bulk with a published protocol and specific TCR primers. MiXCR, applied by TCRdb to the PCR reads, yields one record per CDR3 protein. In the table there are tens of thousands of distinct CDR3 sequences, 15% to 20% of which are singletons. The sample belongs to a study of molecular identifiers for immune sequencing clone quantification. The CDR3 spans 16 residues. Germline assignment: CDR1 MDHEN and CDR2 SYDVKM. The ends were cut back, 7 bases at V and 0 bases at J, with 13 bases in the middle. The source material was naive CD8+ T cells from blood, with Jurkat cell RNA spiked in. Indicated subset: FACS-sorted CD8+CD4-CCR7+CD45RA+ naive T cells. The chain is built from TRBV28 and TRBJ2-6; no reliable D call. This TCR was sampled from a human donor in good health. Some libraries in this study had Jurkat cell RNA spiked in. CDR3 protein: CASNSRPISGANVLTF. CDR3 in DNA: TGTGCCAGCAATAGCAGGCCAATCTCTGGGGCCAACGTCCTGACTTTC.